Each of the 23 T cell receptor beta chains below was sequenced from the same sample in a study of T cells in Graves' hyperthyroidism and ophthalmopathy. It was RNA transcripts that yielded the amplified TCR beta CDR3 regions. The TCR CDR3 was amplified in a first-round RT-PCR using the HTBI primer set. MiXCR was run by TCRdb on the multiplex PCR reads, yielding one entry per CDR3 protein. The data show a few hundred thousand distinct CDR3 sequences, around a sixth seen once. What was sequenced was blood. Receptors originate from a woman aged 30 to 39 with Graves' hyperthyroidism.

This clonotype was seen at least ten times. The chain is built from TRBV20-1 and TRBJ2-3; weak D call: TRBD1 (6 bases). V gave up 0 bases and J gave up 3 bases, with 16 bases separating them. The CDR3 loop spans 16 amino acids. The V gene's germline CDR1 is DFQATT and CDR2 SNEGSKA (reference sequence). CDR3 sequence reads: CSAREVVGTMTDTQYF. In nucleotides, the CDR3 is TGCAGTGCTAGAGAGGTTGTAGGGACAATGACAGATACGCAGTATTTT.

This clonotype appeared a few times. For the CDR3, the DNA is TGTGCCACCAGCAGAGATAAGTATCAGGGGGCAGGAGGCTACACCTTC. Residues: CATSRDKYQGAGGYTF. The chain couples TRBV15 to TRBJ1-2, with TRBD1 identical over 8 bases. CDR1 is LNHNV and CDR2 is YYDKDF in the germline V gene (reference sequence). The trim removed 0 bases at V and 8 bases at J, leaving 11 bases unmatched. The CDR3 length is 16 residues.

This sequence joins TRBV6-1 and TRBJ2-1, with 12 bases identical to TRBD2. There are 17 residues in the CDR3. Trimming at V came to 6 bases and at J to 5 bases, leaving 11 bases not matched to a gene. Germline-derived CDR1 and CDR2 are MNHNS and SASEGT. CDR3 bases: TGTGCCAGCAGAGTTGGACTAGCGGGACGGAAGGACAATGAGCAGTTCTTC. Protein: CASRVGLAGRKDNEQFF.

There are a few counts of this clonotype. In nucleotides, the CDR3 is TGTGCTAGTGGTCCGGGACTAGCGGGAAACACCGGGGAGCTGTTTTTT. This codes for CASGPGLAGNTGELFF. The rearrangement joins TRBV12-5 to TRBJ2-2; 13 positions agree with TRBD2. The CDR3 extends over 16 amino acids. Trimming took 5 bases from V and 2 from J; bases not matched to a gene: 2. Germline loops: CDR1 LGHNT, CDR2 FRNRAP.

In its sample, this clonotype was seen many times. The V call is TRBV11-2, the J call TRBJ2-2; no clear D. CDR3 length: 14 residues. V gave up 5 bases and J gave up 6 bases, with 13 bases separating them. Germline CDR1 and CDR2: SGHAT and FQNNGV. The CDR3 here is CASSTRATAGELFF. The DNA of the CDR3 is TGTGCCAGCAGCACCCGGGCCACCGCCGGGGAGCTGTTTTTT.

This clonotype has a count of ten or more. The rearrangement joins TRBV27 to TRBJ2-7; either TRBD1 or TRBD2 may supply D (6 bases each). The germline V gene has CDR1 MNHEY and CDR2 SMNVEV (reference sequence). The CDR3 loop spans 14 amino acids. The ends were cut back, 3 bases at V and 6 bases at J, with 15 bases in the middle. Written as DNA, the CDR3 is TGTGCCAGCAGTTTGCGGGACACCGGCGGCGAGCAGTACTTC. Encoded protein: CASSLRDTGGEQYF.

This clonotype was counted between two and nine times. The chain uses TRBV4-1 and TRBJ2-5, with 12 positions matching TRBD2. The length of the CDR3 is 16 residues. V lost 2 bases, J lost 5 bases, and 6 bases stayed unmatched. Germline CDR1 MGHRA, CDR2 YSYEKL. The CDR3 bases are TGCGCCAGCAGCCAAAATCCTAGCGGGAGGGAGGAGACCCAGTACTTC. As protein: CASSQNPSGREETQYF.

This clonotype was observed a few times. The rearrangement links TRBV7-9 to TRBJ2-3, with 8 bases fitting TRBD2. The CDR3 consists of 15 residues. Germline lookup yields CDR1 SEHNR and CDR2 FQNEAQ (reference sequence). V dropped 7 bases and J dropped 3; count of bases not matched to a gene: 9. The CDR3: CASTRGGLGTDTQYF. The CDR3 DNA reads TGTGCCAGCACCCGGGGGGGGTTGGGGACAGATACGCAGTATTTT.

This clonotype came up many times. The CDR3 sequence: CASSSGGGGQETQYF. CDR3 bases: TGTGCCAGCAGCTCAGGGGGGGGGGGCCAAGAGACCCAGTACTTC. This sequence joins TRBV7-2 and TRBJ2-5, with D perhaps given as TRBD1 or TRBD2 (7 bases each). The V gene's germline CDR1 is SGHTA and CDR2 FQGNSA. V gave up 4 bases and J gave up 1 base, with 13 bases separating them. CDR3 length: 15 residues.

Many counts were recorded for this clonotype. CDR3 DNA: TGTGCCAGCAGTGAAGAGGGGACTAGTCTAGGGTATGAGCAGTTCTTC. It translates to CASSEEGTSLGYEQFF. The V gene is TRBV2, the J gene TRBJ2-1; 8 bases are shared with TRBD2. V trimming: 1 base; J trimming: 8 bases; junction bases outside the gene matches: 10. CDR3 length: 16 amino acids. Germline loops: CDR1 SNHLY, CDR2 FYNNEI.

At least ten counts were recorded for this clonotype. J is TRBJ1-1 and V is TRBV3-1; no definite D call. This CDR3 is built from 14 residues. Trimming cost V 1 base and J 0 bases, with 6 bases left between them. Germline V gives CDR1 LGHDT, CDR2 YNNKEL (reference sequence). The CDR3 here is CASSQVFLNTEAFF. The CDR3 nucleotides are TGTGCCAGCAGCCAAGTCTTCTTGAACACTGAAGCTTTCTTT.

This clonotype was recorded a few times. V usage is TRBV20-1 and J usage is TRBJ2-3; 14 bases are shared with TRBD2. The CDR3 is made up of 19 amino acids. With 0 bases clipped from V and 1 base from J, the junction kept 9 bases outside the gene matches. CDR1 and CDR2 (germline): DFQATT, SNEGSKA (reference sequence). The CDR3 DNA sequence: TGCAGTGCTAGAGATCCCCGACTAGCGGGAGGGCCGGGCACAGATACGCAGTATTTT. It specifies CSARDPRLAGGPGTDTQYF.

This clonotype appeared many times. The chain employs TRBV29-1 and TRBJ2-2; TRBD2 aligns across 7 bases. The CDR3 has 14 amino acids. Germline lookup yields CDR1 SQVTM and CDR2 ANQGSEA. The trim removed 6 bases at V and 0 bases at J, leaving 4 bases unmatched. This chain's CDR3 is CSVSGVANTGELFF. CDR3 DNA sequence: TGCAGCGTGAGCGGGGTAGCGAACACCGGGGAGCTGTTTTTT.

The chain couples TRBV9 to TRBJ2-5; 15 bases fit TRBD2. Per the germline V gene, CDR1 is SGDLS and CDR2 is YYNGEE. Trimming cost V 5 bases and J 1 base; bases outside gene matches: 6. The CDR3 spans 17 residues. This CDR3 reads CASRRTSGRGLQETQYF. CDR3 nucleotide sequence: TGTGCCAGCAGAAGGACTAGCGGGAGGGGACTCCAAGAGACCCAGTACTTC.

This clonotype was seen ten or more times. The V and J genes are TRBV29-1 and TRBJ1-2, with D perhaps TRBD1 (6 bases). The length of the CDR3 is 13 residues. The germline V and J ends were trimmed by 1 base and 5 bases, with 11 bases remaining between them. CDR1 and CDR2 (germline): SQVTM, ANQGSEA. The CDR3 region is CSVEGGAGYGYTF. DNA of the CDR3: TGCAGCGTTGAAGGGGGGGCAGGTTATGGCTACACCTTC.

In its sample, this clonotype was seen a few times. The chain carries TRBV7-9 and TRBJ1-1; no reliable D call. The V and J ends lost 5 bases and 6 bases respectively, with 13 bases between them. This CDR3 has 13 amino acids. Per the germline V gene, CDR1 is SEHNR and CDR2 is FQNEAQ (reference sequence). The DNA of the CDR3 is TGTGCCAGCAGCCTAAGAGGCGTCCCTGAAGCTTTCTTT. Its protein is CASSLRGVPEAFF.

This clonotype was counted many times. The chain couples TRBV6-1 to TRBJ1-1; 9 nucleotides match TRBD1. CDR3 size: 17 residues. V lost 3 bases and J lost 1; bases outside the gene matches: 9. Germline-derived CDR1 and CDR2 are MNHNS and SASEGT. Written as DNA, the CDR3 is TGTGCCAGCAGTGATCTAATGGGGACAGGGCCGAACACTGAAGCTTTCTTT. The encoded protein is CASSDLMGTGPNTEAFF.

This clonotype was picked up many times. The rearrangement joins TRBV11-2 to TRBJ2-2; no clear D. The ends were cut back, 5 bases at V and 2 bases at J, with 12 bases in the middle. The CDR3 sequence is 15 residues long. CDR1 SGHAT and CDR2 FQNNGV come from the germline V gene. The CDR3 loop is CASSAGTPNTGELFF. CDR3 DNA sequence: TGTGCCAGCAGCGCCGGCACACCAAACACCGGGGAGCTGTTTTTT.

In this sample, this clonotype turned up many times. This chain links TRBV11-2 with TRBJ2-1; D not resolved. This CDR3 is built from 12 residues. Germline-derived CDR1 and CDR2 are SGHAT and FQNNGV. V was clipped by 0 bases and J by 8 bases, with 5 bases between them. DNA of the CDR3: TGTGCCAGCAGCTTAGATCCCGATGAGCAGTTCTTC. Translated, it gives CASSLDPDEQFF.

Ten or more counts support this clonotype. This chain joins TRBV7-9 and TRBJ2-3; D tentatively fits TRBD1 or TRBD2 (6 bases each). The germline V and J ends were trimmed by 7 bases and 0 bases, with 11 bases remaining between them. The CDR3 has 14 amino acids. CDR1 is SEHNR and CDR2 is FQNEAQ in the germline V gene (reference sequence). DNA of the CDR3: TGTGCCAGCACCGAGGGGGGTAGCACAGATACGCAGTATTTT. This sequence encodes CASTEGGSTDTQYF.

The sample holds many counts of this clonotype. The chain couples TRBV3-1 to TRBJ1-6; D uncertain. Trimming took 4 bases from V and 8 from J, leaving 15 bases between them. CDR1 LGHDT and CDR2 YNNKEL come from the germline V gene (reference sequence). The CDR3 has 15 amino acids. The CDR3 DNA reads TGTGCCAGCAGCCCTCAGACGAGGGCGGATTCACCCCTCCACTTT. Its protein is CASSPQTRADSPLHF.

This clonotype was recorded at least ten times. CDR3 in amino acids: CASSQGQYQPQHF. The CDR3 nucleotides are TGTGCCAGCAGCCAAGGGCAGTATCAGCCCCAGCATTTT. The gene calls are TRBV3-1 and TRBJ1-5, with D uncertain. The germline V gene has CDR1 LGHDT and CDR2 YNNKEL (reference sequence). There are 13 residues in the CDR3. V was pared by 1 base and J by 5 bases, with 6 bases between.

The rearrangement links TRBV5-1 to TRBJ2-2; 9 bases are a match to TRBD1. Germline lookup yields CDR1 SGHRS and CDR2 YFSETQ. This CDR3 region has 15 residues. V lost 0 bases and J lost 7; bases outside the gene matches: 4. The CDR3 loop is CASSLGDRDHGELFF. In nucleotides, the CDR3 is TGCGCCAGCAGCTTGGGGGACAGGGATCACGGGGAGCTGTTTTTT.